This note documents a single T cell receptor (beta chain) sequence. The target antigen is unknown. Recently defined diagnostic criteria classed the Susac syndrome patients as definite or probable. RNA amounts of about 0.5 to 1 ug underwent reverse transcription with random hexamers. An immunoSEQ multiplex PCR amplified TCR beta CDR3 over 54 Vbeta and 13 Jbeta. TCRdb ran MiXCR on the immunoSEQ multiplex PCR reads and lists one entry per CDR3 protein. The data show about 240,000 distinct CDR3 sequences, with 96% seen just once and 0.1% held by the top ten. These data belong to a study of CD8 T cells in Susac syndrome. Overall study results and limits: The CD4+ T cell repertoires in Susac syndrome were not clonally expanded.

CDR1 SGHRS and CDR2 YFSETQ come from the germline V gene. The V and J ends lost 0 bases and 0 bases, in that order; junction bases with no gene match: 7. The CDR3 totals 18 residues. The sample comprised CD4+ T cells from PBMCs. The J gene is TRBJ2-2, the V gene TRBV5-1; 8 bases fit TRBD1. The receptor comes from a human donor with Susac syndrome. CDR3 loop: CASSLGTGPFSNTGELFF. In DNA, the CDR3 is TGCGCCAGCAGCTTGGGGACAGGGCCCTTCTCGAACACCGGGGAGCTGTTTTTT.